These 25 T cell receptor beta chains were all obtained from the same sample, sequenced in a study of identical twins. MiXCR was run by TCRdb on the 5' RACE reads, yielding one entry per CDR3 protein. Of approximately 490,000 distinct CDR3 sequences listed, around 20% are singletons. This sample also appeared in a second study, on yellow fever vaccine responses in identical twins.

Material for sequencing was CD4+ T cells sorted from blood. The receptors shown here come from a woman aged 18-29 years in good health.

In this sample, this clonotype turned up a few times. The rearrangement uses TRBV7-2 and TRBJ2-4; D unclear. Germline V lookup: CDR1 SGHTA, CDR2 FQGNSA. The CDR3 is made up of 15 amino acids. The V end lost 1 base, the J end lost 1 base, and 8 bases lay between the germline ends. The CDR3 loop is CASSLGARAKNIQYF. The DNA of the CDR3 is TGTGCCAGCAGCTTAGGTGCGCGGGCCAAAAACATTCAGTACTTC. Complete variable domain (other parts from reference TRBV7-2 and TRBJ2-4): GAGVSQSPSNKVTEKGKDVELRCDPISGHTALYWYRQSLGQGLEFLIYFQGNSAPDKSGLPSDRFSAERTGGSVSTLTIQRTQQEDSAVYLCASSLGARAKNIQYFGAGTRLSVL.

V is TRBV7-8 and J is TRBJ1-5; D is uncertain. Trimming stripped 3 bases from V and 4 bases from J, with 7 bases between. This CDR3 has 13 residues. Per germline, CDR1 SGHVS and CDR2 FQNEAQ. CDR3 in DNA: TGTGCCAGCAGCTTTTCGGATAATCAGCCCCAGCATTTT. It translates to CASSFSDNQPQHF.

V is TRBV12-3 or TRBV12-4 and J is TRBJ2-3, with 8 bases matching TRBD2. J was trimmed by 2 bases and V by 4 bases; bases with no gene match: 11. The CDR3 covers 17 residues. CDR3: CASSSGRERGPTDTQYF. For the CDR3, the DNA is TGTGCCAGCAGTTCCGGGAGGGAGCGGGGCCCCACAGATACGCAGTATTTT.

The rearrangement links TRBV6-5 to TRBJ2-1; 7 bases are a match to TRBD2. Germline CDR1 reads MNHEY; CDR2 reads SVGAGI. This CDR3 spans 16 amino acids. J was trimmed by 3 bases and V by 2 bases; bases with no gene match: 7. The CDR3 nucleotides read TGTGCCAGCAGTTACCGGGGAGCGGGAAGCTACAATGAGCAGTTCTTC. This translates into CASSYRGAGSYNEQFF.

V and J are TRBV11-2 and TRBJ2-3, with D tentatively TRBD1 or TRBD2 (6 bases each). The germline V gene has CDR1 SGHAT and CDR2 FQNNGV. CDR3 size: 17 residues. V was trimmed by 1 base and J by 3 bases, leaving 17 bases between them. The CDR3 sequence is CASSLAPRGQLTDTQYF. CDR3 coding DNA: TGTGCCAGCAGCTTAGCCCCCCGGGGGCAGTTGACAGATACGCAGTATTTT.

This clonotype was detected a few times. The CDR3 DNA sequence: TGTGCCAGCAGCAAGGGACTAGCGGGTTTAAATGAGCAGTTCTTC. Translated: CASSKGLAGLNEQFF. This chain joins TRBV11-2 and TRBJ2-1; TRBD2 matches 12 bases. This CDR3 is built from 15 residues. The germline V gene encodes CDR1 SGHAT and CDR2 FQNNGV. J was trimmed by 7 bases and V by 5 bases; bases with no gene match: 6.

This chain uses TRBV5-1 with TRBJ2-3; D unclear. Germline-derived CDR1 and CDR2 are SGHRS and YFSETQ. CDR3 length: 14 residues. Trimming pared 2 bases from V and 6 bases from J, leaving 13 bases between. CDR3 bases: TGCGCCAGCAGCTTTTTGGTAGAGTCCGATACGCAGTATTTT. This gives the protein CASSFLVESDTQYF. Full variable domain (outside the CDR3, taken from reference TRBV5-1 and TRBJ2-3): KAGVTQTPRYLIKTRGQQVTLSCSPISGHRSVSWYQQTPGQGLQFLFEYFSETQRNKGNFPGRFSGRQFSNSRSEMNVSTLELGDSALYLCASSFLVESDTQYFGPGTRLTVL.

This chain links TRBV6-1 with TRBJ2-1; 10 bases fit TRBD2. The CDR3 is 15 residues long. J lost 6 bases, V lost 5 bases, and 7 bases had no gene match. Germline values: CDR1 MNHNS, CDR2 SASEGT. CDR3 nucleotide sequence: TGTGCCAGCAGTCTCCAGCGGGAGGGCCGCAATGAGCAGTTCTTC. Its translation: CASSLQREGRNEQFF.

This clonotype was seen a few times. The chain joins TRBV12-3 or TRBV12-4 to TRBJ2-1; 9 positions agree with TRBD2. With 6 bases clipped from V and 6 bases from J, the junction kept 3 bases outside the gene matches. The CDR3 sequence is 13 residues long. The chain's CDR3 is CASRVTSGNEQFF. CDR3 bases: TGTGCCAGCAGGGTGACTAGCGGCAATGAGCAGTTCTTC.

J is TRBJ2-6 and V is TRBV6-1; no reliable D call. Deletions cut 3 bases from V and 1 base from J, with 7 bases between. Germline CDR1 and CDR2: MNHNS and SASEGT. This CDR3 region has 15 residues. CDR3 in DNA: TGTGCCAGCAGTGATAGTCAATCTGGGGCCAACGTCCTGACTTTC. It translates to CASSDSQSGANVLTF.

The chain combines TRBV28 with TRBJ2-3; 10 positions match TRBD2. Germline-derived CDR1 and CDR2 are MDHEN and SYDVKM. J gave up 5 bases and V 6 bases, and 8 bases lay outside the gene matches. This CDR3 has 15 amino acids. The CDR3 DNA reads TGTGCCAGCAGACCCGAGCGGGGGGGCATAGATACGCAGTATTTT. Translated: CASRPERGGIDTQYF.

The chain couples TRBV20-1 to TRBJ2-5; unclear D gene. This CDR3 has 13 residues. The germline V gene has CDR1 DFQATT and CDR2 SNEGSKA (reference sequence). V lost 4 bases and J 2 bases, leaving 11 bases between the germline ends. The CDR3 nucleotides are TGCAGTGCTACCAGCCCCCGACAAGAGACCCAGTACTTC. The encoded protein is CSATSPRQETQYF.

This clonotype came up a few times. J is TRBJ2-5 and V is TRBV11-2; 9 bases map to TRBD1. CDR1 and CDR2 from the germline V gene are SGHAT and FQNNGV. This CDR3 is built from 17 residues. J was trimmed by 5 bases and V by 6 bases; bases with no gene match: 16. CDR3: CASSLIRTGGSAETQYF. CDR3 coding DNA: TGTGCCAGCAGTCTTATCCGTACAGGGGGCTCGGCGGAGACCCAGTACTTC.

This clonotype was seen only a few times. The J gene is TRBJ2-3, the V gene TRBV4-1; D is perhaps TRBD2 (5 bases). The CDR3 has 20 residues. Trimming removed 0 bases at V and 0 bases at J, with 22 bases between. The germline V gene has CDR1 MGHRA and CDR2 YSYEKL. As DNA, the CDR3 is TGCGCCAGCAGCCAAGAATTTAGCTTTTCGGGGATTTCTAGCACAGATACGCAGTATTTT. It translates to CASSQEFSFSGISSTDTQYF.

This clonotype was counted between two and nine times. The V and J genes are TRBV2 and TRBJ2-2; TRBD1 aligns across 7 bases. The CDR3 totals 13 residues. CDR1 is SNHLY and CDR2 is FYNNEI in the germline V gene. J lost 4 bases, V lost 8 bases, and 4 bases had no gene match. CDR3 in DNA: TGTGCCAGCGGGACAGCTTCCACCGGGGAGCTGTTTTTT. Encoded protein: CASGTASTGELFF.

The chain links TRBV29-1 to TRBJ2-1; 11 nucleotides line up with TRBD2. The CDR3 covers 14 residues. J was trimmed by 7 bases and V by 6 bases; bases with no gene match: 8. Germline V lookup: CDR1 SQVTM, CDR2 ANQGSEA. The CDR3, as DNA: TGCAGCGTAATTAGCGGGGGGGCTAGGAATGAGCAGTTCTTC. As protein: CSVISGGARNEQFF.

V is TRBV12-5 and J is TRBJ2-1, with TRBD1 matching 10 bases. The CDR3 has 21 residues. In germline, CDR1 is LGHNT, CDR2 FRNRAP. V was clipped by 0 bases and J by 1 base; unmatched bases: 15. The CDR3 DNA reads as TGTGCTAGTGGTTTGGTGGCCACGGGACAGGGGAGCCCAGGGTCCTACAATGAGCAGTTCTTC. Amino acids: CASGLVATGQGSPGSYNEQFF.

This chain uses TRBV7-8 with TRBJ1-1, with 8 bases aligning to TRBD1. The CDR3 runs 16 residues. CDR1 is SGHVS, CDR2 FQNEAQ, per germline. The V gene end was trimmed by 5 bases and the J gene end by 6 bases; junction bases not matched to a gene: 14. The CDR3: CASSQPWTGQQSEAFF. The CDR3 nucleotides read TGTGCCAGCAGCCAACCCTGGACAGGGCAACAATCTGAAGCTTTCTTT.

The gene calls are TRBV28 and TRBJ2-7, with 7 bases lining up with TRBD1. From germline, CDR1 is MDHEN and CDR2 SYDVKM. The CDR3 consists of 13 residues. Trimming took 2 bases from V and 3 from J; bases not matched to a gene: 1. The CDR3 nucleotides are TGTGCCAGCAGTTTAGGACAGGACTACGAGCAGTACGTC. This translates into CASSLGQDYEQYV.

Points on this clonotype: One junction end disagrees with the germline gene, perhaps due to a read error. V and J are TRBV5-1 and TRBJ1-4; 7 bases are a match to TRBD1. CDR3 length: 15 residues. Germline assignment: CDR1 SGHRS and CDR2 YFSETQ. The CDR3 protein is CASSFTGALDEELFF. The CDR3, as DNA: TGCGCCAGCAGCTTTACAGGGGCGCTCGATGAAGAACTGTTTTTT.

V and J are TRBV12-3 or TRBV12-4 and TRBJ2-1; D might be TRBD2 (6 bases). V lost 3 bases, J lost 0 bases, and 21 bases lay in between. The CDR3 is 19 residues long. The CDR3 is CASSLDLLGGLSSYNEQFF. The DNA of the CDR3 is TGTGCCAGCAGTTTGGACCTCTTGGGGGGTCTGAGCTCCTACAATGAGCAGTTCTTC.

The gene calls are TRBV5-1 and TRBJ1-1; D uncertain. CDR1 and CDR2 from the germline V gene are SGHRS and YFSETQ. The CDR3 length is 14 residues. Deletions cut 7 bases from V and 5 bases from J, with 18 bases between. CDR3 sequence (DNA): TGCGCCAGCCGTGTGAGCGCGGCAGGTACTGAAGCTTTCTTT. Its translation is CASRVSAAGTEAFF.

This clonotype occurred a few times. The V gene is TRBV7-3, the J gene TRBJ1-3; no clear D. Germline V lookup: CDR1 SGHTA, CDR2 FQGTGA. The CDR3 runs 15 residues. Trimming took off 4 bases at V and 0 bases at J, with 10 bases between the two ends. The CDR3 DNA sequence: TGTGCCAGCAGCTCAAATGGTGGCTCTGGAAACACCATATATTTT. Its protein product is CASSSNGGSGNTIYF. The variable domain in full, with the rest retrieved from reference TRBV7-3 and TRBJ1-3, is GAGVSQTPSNKVTEKGKYVELRCDPISGHTALYWYRQSLGQGPEFLIYFQGTGAADDSGLPNDRFFAVRPEGSVSTLKIQRTERGDSAVYLCASSSNGGSGNTIYFGEGSWLTVV.

V usage is TRBV14 and J usage is TRBJ1-6, with D possibly matching TRBD1 (5 bases). CDR1 is SGHDN and CDR2 is FVKESK in the germline V gene. The CDR3 is 15 amino acids. V was pared by 1 base and J by 7 bases, with 11 bases between. The DNA for the CDR3 is TGTGCCAGCAGCCAAGCGGGGCAACGGAATTCACCCCTCCACTTT. Amino acid sequence: CASSQAGQRNSPLHF.

The chain links TRBV5-1 to TRBJ2-7, with 11 bases lining up with TRBD1. Germline CDR1 and CDR2: SGHRS and YFSETQ. There are 15 residues in the CDR3. V lost 4 bases to trimming and J lost 3 bases; unmatched junction nucleotides: 6. CDR3 protein: CASSPGQGEGYEQYV. The CDR3 DNA is TGCGCCAGCAGCCCGGGACAGGGGGAGGGCTACGAGCAGTACGTC.